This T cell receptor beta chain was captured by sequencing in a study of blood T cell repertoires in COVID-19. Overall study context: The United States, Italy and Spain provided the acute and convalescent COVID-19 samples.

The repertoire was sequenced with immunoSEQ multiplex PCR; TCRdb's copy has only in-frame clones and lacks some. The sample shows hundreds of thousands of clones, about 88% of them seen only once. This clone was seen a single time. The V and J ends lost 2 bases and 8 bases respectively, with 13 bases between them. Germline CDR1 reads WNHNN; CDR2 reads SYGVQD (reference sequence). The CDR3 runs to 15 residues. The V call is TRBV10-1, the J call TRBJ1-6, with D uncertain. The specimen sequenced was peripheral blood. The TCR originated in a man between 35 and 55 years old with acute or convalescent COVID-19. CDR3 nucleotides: TGCGCCAGCAGTGAGATCGGCGCGGAGGATTCACCCCTCCACTTT. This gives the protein CASSEIGAEDSPLHF.